This TCR beta chain was sequenced for a study of patients and donors after allogeneic stem cell transplantation. This clonotype was counted a single time. TCRdb processed the RT-PCR reads anew with MiXCR; each CDR3 protein has one entry. The data show more than 850,000 distinct CDR3 sequences, under 20% seen once. V dropped 0 bases and J dropped 1 base, with 10 bases sitting between them. Germline CDR1 SGDLS, CDR2 YYNGEE. The CDR3 loop spans 15 amino acids. The rearrangement links TRBV9 to TRBJ1-1; unclear D gene. Sequencing was done on a sample of blood, either unsorted or a sorted T cell fraction (not recorded which). This TCR was sampled from a human donor who was either an allogeneic HSCT recipient or a stem cell or donor lymphocyte infusion donor (not recorded which). It is not recorded whose cells these are; they may come from a transplant donor. The CDR3 DNA is TGTGCCAGCAGCGTAGTGGGAGGGTCGAACACTGAAGCTTTCTTT. It yields the protein CASSVVGGSNTEAFF.